This T cell receptor (beta chain) was sequenced for a study of vaccination effects on CD4 cells after COVID-19. V lost 3 bases to trimming and J lost 7 bases, with 9 bases between them. The CDR3 runs 13 residues. Germline V CDR1 and CDR2: KGHDR, SFDVKD. Subsequent to approximately 11 days of culture, CD4+ T cells were isolated. This clone showed up just a few times. Its specificity is unknown. Assay used: immunoSEQ multiplex PCR; TCRdb lists only in-frame clones, some missing. The sample lists over 45,000 clones, 70% to 80% seen once, with 2.5% to 3.5% in the top ten. The source of this sequence is a human donor who received a COVID-19 vaccine. The gene calls are TRBV24-1 and TRBJ1-5; the D gene is possibly TRBD1 (6 bases). This sample comprised CD4+ T cells from PBMCs cultured without peptide, obtained before COVID-19 vaccination. The CDR3 loop is CATSDQGKQPQHF. CDR3 DNA: TGTGCCACCAGTGATCAGGGGAAGCAGCCCCAGCATTTT.